Listed here are 4 T cell receptor beta chains from one sample, sequenced in a study of OX40 agonist ivuxolimab in advanced cancers. Data came from immunoSEQ multiplex PCR; TCRdb stores just in-frame clones and leaves some out. Of under 25,000 clones listed, 86% are singletons. The input for sequencing was CD4+ or CD8+ T cells sorted from blood, taken in a trial of the OX40 agonist ivuxolimab. The receptors derive from an adult with an advanced solid tumor such as melanoma, head and neck, liver or kidney cancer.

This clone came up a few times. The V and J genes are TRBV15 and TRBJ2-2, with 10 bases that match TRBD2. The V gene end was trimmed by 0 bases and the J gene end by 7 bases; junction bases not matched to a gene: 8. Per germline, CDR1 LNHNV and CDR2 YYDKDF (reference sequence). CDR3 length: 17 amino acids. CDR3 amino acids: CATSRDGLAGEVGELFF. The CDR3 DNA reads TGTGCCACCAGCAGAGATGGGCTAGCGGGAGAAGTCGGGGAGCTGTTTTTT.

CDR3 amino acids: CASSFHRTYEQYF. CDR3 nucleotides: TGTGCCAGCAGCTTCCACAGGACCTACGAGCAGTACTTC. V gene TRBV11-2 combines with J gene TRBJ2-7, with a tentative D call TRBD1 (5 bases). Trimming took off 3 bases at V and 2 bases at J, with 8 bases between the two ends. CDR1 is SGHAT and CDR2 is FQNNGV in the germline V gene. This CDR3 spans 13 amino acids.

This chain links TRBV5-1 with TRBJ2-1; 7 positions agree with TRBD2. CDR3 length: 16 amino acids. Trimming removed 4 bases from V and 4 bases from J; junction bases left unmatched: 11. Germline lookup yields CDR1 SGHRS and CDR2 YFSETQ. CDR3 nucleotides: TGCGCCAGCAGCGTTTCCGGGCCCGGGGGGTACAATGAGCAGTTCTTC. Its protein is CASSVSGPGGYNEQFF.

The chain combines TRBV13 with TRBJ1-2; TRBD1 might be the D (6 bases). CDR1 is PRHDT and CDR2 is FYEKMQ in the germline V gene (reference sequence). The CDR3 runs 13 residues. V was shortened by 2 bases and J by 8 bases, with 12 bases between the two germline ends. The CDR3 region has the DNA TGTGCCAGCAGCTTATGGGGGGCGCGGGGCTACACCTTC. Encoded protein: CASSLWGARGYTF. Supplemented by reference TRBV13 and TRBJ1-2, the full variable domain reads AAGVIQSPRHLIKEKRETATLKCYPIPRHDTVYWYQQGPGQDPQFLISFYEKMQSDKGSIPDRFSAQQFSDYHSELNMSSLELGDSALYFCASSLWGARGYTFGSGTRLTVV.